The rows below give T cell receptor beta chains drawn from one sample of a study of technical replicates of blood from a handful of donors. TCRdb keeps only in-frame clones here, not all; method: immunoSEQ multiplex PCR. The sample carries roughly 92,000 clones, approximately 96% recorded once. Sequenced input: T cells isolated from PBMCs. Receptors originate from a human donor in good health. Each CDR3 is given with its conserved first and last residue.

j_gene	v_gene	CDR3aa
TRBJ1-5	TRBV19	CASSISGNRVNQPQHF
TRBJ1-4	TRBV28	CASSQNGGRATNEKLFF
TRBJ2-7	TRBV2	CASSEVGGLAGEGYEQYF
TRBJ1-4	TRBV18	CASSPGTFELATNEKLFF
TRBJ2-7	TRBV4-1	CASSPRQQDTEQYF
TRBJ2-7	TRBV11-2	CASSPLAGETYEQYF
TRBJ1-1	TRBV6-5	CASSPTSGYSTEAFF
TRBJ2-1	TRBV28	CASSFDQGAGYNEQFF
TRBJ1-3	TRBV11-2	CASSPRTGTSGNTIYF
TRBJ2-1	TRBV7-3	CASSIRAGSGDEQFF
TRBJ1-1	TRBV18	CASSRQGENTEAFF
TRBJ2-2	TRBV18	CASSRFRDRDTGELFF
TRBJ2-5	TRBV19	CASSIGAETQYF
TRBJ1-5	TRBV15	CATSREGRDQPQHF
TRBJ2-7	TRBV19	CASGQTATPSYEQYF
TRBJ2-7	TRBV28	CASRTGTESYEQYF
TRBJ2-5	TRBV7-3	CASSIDPGETQYF
TRBJ2-7	TRBV10-3	CAISETSSHEQYF
TRBJ2-7	TRBV5-4	CASSLAETGNTEQYF
TRBJ2-2	TRBV29-1	CSVAREPYTGELFF
TRBJ2-7	TRBV6-1	CATGGYEQYF
TRBJ1-2	TRBV9	CASRDSGGTGTNYGYTF
TRBJ2-3	TRBV7-9	CASSLGTGIQDTQYF
TRBJ2-2	TRBV19	CATPQSTGELFF
TRBJ1-3	TRBV7-8	CASSFLSSGNTIYF
TRBJ1-5	TRBV18	CASSQTGGGDQPQHF